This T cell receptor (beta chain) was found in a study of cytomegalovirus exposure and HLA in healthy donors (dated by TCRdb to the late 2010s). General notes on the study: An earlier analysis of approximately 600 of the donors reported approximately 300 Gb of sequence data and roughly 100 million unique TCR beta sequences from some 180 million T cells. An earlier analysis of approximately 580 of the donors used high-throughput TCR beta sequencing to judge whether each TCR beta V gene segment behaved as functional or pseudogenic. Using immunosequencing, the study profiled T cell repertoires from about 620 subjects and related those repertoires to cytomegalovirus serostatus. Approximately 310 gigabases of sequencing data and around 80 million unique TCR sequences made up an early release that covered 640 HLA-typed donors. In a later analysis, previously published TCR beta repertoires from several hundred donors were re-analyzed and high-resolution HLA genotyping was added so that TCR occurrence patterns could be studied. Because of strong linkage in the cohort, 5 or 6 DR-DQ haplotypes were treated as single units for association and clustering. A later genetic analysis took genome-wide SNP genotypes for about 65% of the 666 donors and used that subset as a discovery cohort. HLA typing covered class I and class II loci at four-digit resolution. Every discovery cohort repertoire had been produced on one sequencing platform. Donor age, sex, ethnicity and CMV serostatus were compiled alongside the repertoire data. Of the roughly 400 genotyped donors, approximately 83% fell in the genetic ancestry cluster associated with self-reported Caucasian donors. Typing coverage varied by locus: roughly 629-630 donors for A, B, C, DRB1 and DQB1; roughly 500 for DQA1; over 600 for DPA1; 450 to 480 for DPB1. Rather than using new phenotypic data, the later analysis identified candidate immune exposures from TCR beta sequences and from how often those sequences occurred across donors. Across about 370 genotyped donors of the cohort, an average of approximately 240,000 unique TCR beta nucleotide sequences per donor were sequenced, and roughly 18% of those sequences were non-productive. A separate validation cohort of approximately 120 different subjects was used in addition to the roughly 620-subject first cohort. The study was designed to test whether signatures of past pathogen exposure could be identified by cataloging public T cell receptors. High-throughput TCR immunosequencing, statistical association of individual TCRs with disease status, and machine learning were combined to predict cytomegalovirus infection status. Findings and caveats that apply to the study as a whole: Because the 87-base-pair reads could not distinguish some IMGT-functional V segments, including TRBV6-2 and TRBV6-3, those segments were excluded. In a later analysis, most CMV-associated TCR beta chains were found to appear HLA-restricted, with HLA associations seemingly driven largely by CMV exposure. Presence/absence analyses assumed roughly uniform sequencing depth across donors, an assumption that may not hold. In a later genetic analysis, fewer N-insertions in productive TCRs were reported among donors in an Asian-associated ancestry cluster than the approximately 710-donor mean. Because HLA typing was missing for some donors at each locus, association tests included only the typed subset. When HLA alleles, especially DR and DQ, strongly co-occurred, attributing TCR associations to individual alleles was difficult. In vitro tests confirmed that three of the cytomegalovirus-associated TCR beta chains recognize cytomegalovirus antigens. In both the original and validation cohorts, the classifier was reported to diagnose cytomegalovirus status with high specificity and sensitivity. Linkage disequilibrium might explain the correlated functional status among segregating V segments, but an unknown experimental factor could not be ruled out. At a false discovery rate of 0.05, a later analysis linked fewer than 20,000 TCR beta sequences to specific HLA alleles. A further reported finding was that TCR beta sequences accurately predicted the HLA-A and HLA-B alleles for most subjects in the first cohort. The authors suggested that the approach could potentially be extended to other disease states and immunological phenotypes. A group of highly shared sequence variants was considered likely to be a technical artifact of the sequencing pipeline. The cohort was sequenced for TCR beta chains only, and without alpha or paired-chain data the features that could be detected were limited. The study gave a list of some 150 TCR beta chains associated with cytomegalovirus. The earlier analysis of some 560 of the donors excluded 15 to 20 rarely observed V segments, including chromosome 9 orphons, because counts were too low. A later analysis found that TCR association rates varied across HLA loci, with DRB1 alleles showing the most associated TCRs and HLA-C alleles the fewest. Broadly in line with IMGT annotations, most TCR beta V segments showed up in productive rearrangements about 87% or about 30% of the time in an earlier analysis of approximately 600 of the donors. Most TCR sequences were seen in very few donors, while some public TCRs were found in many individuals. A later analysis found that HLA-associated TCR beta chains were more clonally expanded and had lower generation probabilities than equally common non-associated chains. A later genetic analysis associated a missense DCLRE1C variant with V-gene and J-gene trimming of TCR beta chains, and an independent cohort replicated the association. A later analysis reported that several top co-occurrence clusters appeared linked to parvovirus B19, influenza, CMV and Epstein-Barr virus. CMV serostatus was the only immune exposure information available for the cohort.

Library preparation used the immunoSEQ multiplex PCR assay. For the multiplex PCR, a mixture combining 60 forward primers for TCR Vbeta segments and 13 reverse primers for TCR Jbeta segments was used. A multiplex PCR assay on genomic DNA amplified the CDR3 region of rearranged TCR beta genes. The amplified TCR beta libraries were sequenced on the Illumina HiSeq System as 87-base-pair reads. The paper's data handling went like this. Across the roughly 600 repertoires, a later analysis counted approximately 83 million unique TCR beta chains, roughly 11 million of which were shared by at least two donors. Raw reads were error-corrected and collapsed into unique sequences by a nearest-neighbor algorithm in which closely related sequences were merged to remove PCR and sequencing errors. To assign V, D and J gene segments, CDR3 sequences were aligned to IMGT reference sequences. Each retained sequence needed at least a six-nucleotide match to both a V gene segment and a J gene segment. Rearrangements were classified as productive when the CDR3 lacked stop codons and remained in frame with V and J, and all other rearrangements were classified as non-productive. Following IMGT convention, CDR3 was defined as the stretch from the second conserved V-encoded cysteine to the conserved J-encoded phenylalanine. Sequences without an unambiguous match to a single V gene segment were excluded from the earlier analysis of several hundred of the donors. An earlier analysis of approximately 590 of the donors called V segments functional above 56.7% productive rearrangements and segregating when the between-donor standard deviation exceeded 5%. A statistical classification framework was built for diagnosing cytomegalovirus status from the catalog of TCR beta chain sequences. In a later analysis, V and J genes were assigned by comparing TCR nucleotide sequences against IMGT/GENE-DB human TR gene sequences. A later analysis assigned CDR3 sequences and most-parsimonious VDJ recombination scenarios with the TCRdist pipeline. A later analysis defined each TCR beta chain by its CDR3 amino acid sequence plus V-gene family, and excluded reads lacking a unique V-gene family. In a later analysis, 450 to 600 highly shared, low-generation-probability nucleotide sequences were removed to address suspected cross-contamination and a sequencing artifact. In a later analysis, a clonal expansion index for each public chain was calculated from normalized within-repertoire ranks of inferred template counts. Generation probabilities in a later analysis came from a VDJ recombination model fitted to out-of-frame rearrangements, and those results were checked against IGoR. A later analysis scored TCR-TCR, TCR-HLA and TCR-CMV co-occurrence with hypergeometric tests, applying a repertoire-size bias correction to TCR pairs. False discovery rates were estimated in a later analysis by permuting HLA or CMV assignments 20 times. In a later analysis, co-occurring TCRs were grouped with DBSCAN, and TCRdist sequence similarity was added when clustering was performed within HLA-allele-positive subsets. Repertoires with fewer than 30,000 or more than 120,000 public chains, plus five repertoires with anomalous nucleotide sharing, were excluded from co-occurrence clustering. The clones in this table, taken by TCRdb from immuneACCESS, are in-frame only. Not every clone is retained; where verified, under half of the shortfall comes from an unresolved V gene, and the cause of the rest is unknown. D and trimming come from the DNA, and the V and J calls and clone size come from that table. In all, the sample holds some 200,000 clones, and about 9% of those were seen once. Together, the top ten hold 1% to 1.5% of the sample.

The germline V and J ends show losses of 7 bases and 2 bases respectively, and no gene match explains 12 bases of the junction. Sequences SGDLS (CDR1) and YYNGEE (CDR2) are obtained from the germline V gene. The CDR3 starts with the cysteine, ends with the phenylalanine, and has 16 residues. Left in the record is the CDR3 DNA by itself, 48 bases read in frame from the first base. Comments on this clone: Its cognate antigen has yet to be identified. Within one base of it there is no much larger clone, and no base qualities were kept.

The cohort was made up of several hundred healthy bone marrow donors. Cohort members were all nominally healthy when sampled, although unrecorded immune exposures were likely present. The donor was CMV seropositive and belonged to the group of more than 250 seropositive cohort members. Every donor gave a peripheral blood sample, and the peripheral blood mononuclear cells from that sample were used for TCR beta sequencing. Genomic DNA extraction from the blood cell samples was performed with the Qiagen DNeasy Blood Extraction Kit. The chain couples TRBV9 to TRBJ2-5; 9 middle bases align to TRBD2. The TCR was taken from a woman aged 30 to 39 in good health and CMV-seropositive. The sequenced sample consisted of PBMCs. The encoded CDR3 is CASGGGASGFQETQYF. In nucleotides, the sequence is TGTGCCAGCGGCGGGGGGGCTAGCGGGTTTCAAGAGACCCAGTACTTC.